Given below is one T cell receptor beta chain in context. This record belongs to a study of cytomegalovirus exposure and HLA in healthy donors. The PCR had 60 Vbeta and 13 Jbeta primers. Assay used: immunoSEQ multiplex PCR; TCRdb lists only in-frame clones, some missing. This sample yields about 92,000 clones, of which 65% to 80% are seen a single time; approximately 15% belongs to the top ten. Trimming stripped 4 bases from V and 0 bases from J, with 16 bases between. Germline-derived CDR1 and CDR2 are MDHEN and SYDVKM. This CDR3 comprises 17 residues. The genes are TRBV28 and TRBJ1-3, with a possible D match to TRBD1 (6 bases). The receptor's source is a woman aged 18-35 years in good health and CMV-seropositive. Sequencing used PBMCs. The DNA for the CDR3 is TGTGCCAGCAGTTCCGACAGGTTCCTGAGCTCTGGAAACACCATATATTTT. Its protein product is CASSSDRFLSSGNTIYF.